This is a list of T cell receptor beta chains from one sample in a study of cytomegalovirus exposure and HLA in healthy donors. Assay: immunoSEQ multiplex PCR; the TCRdb copy retains only in-frame clones and omits some. Of 150,000 to 200,000 clones listed, roughly 80% are singletons. The sample consisted of PBMCs. These TCRs come from a female donor in good health and CMV-seronegative. Both conserved end residues are part of each CDR3. Each record gives: clone size, V gene, J gene, D gene, CDR3 DNA, CDR3 protein. D genes are given only for firm matches. Expanded clones are given a class, and other clones once, few, many or no size at all.

NA	TRBV30	TRBJ1-6	TRBD1	TGTGCCTGGAGGACAGGGAGCTCCTATAATTCACCCCTCCACTTT	CAWRTGSSYNSPLHF
once	TRBV6-4	TRBJ2-1	TRBD2	TGTGCCAGCAGTGAGGGACTAGAGAAGTTCTTC	CASSEGLEKFF
few	TRBV7-7	TRBJ1-1	NA	TGTGCCAGCAGCCCCTTGGCTGTCACTGAAGCTTTCTTT	CASSPLAVTEAFF
few	TRBV5-1	TRBJ1-2	NA	TGCGCCAGCAGCTTGGTCGGCAGGGAACTACATGGCTACACCTTC	CASSLVGRELHGYTF
NA	TRBV28	TRBJ1-1	TRBD1	TGTGCCAGCAGTTTATCCGGACAGGGGGCCACTGAAGCTTTCTTT	CASSLSGQGATEAFF
NA	TRBV19	TRBJ2-7	TRBD1	TGTGCCAGTAGTGCACACAGGGGCTCCTACGAGCAGTACTTC	CASSAHRGSYEQYF
NA	TRBV18	TRBJ1-1	TRBD1	TGTGCCAGCTCACGGGACAGGGAAAACACTGAAGCTTTCTTT	CASSRDRENTEAFF
NA	TRBV7-8	TRBJ1-1	NA	TGTGCCAGCAGCTTCACAGGGAACACTGAAGCTTTCTTT	CASSFTGNTEAFF
NA	TRBV7-3	TRBJ2-7	TRBD1	TGTGCCAGCAGCTTAACTGGGGACAGTTCCTACGAGCAGTACTTC	CASSLTGDSSYEQYF
NA	TRBV4-1	TRBJ1-2	NA	TGCGCCAGCAGCCAAGAAGAGCCTCACTATGGCTACACCTTC	CASSQEEPHYGYTF
once	TRBV9	TRBJ2-7	TRBD1	TGTGCCAGCAGCGGGACAGGGGGCGTCCAATCCTACGAGCAGTACTTC	CASSGTGGVQSYEQYF
few	TRBV5-4	TRBJ1-1	TRBD1	TGTGCCAGCAGCAGGGGGGCAGGGGGCCCGAACACTGAAGCTTTCTTT	CASSRGAGGPNTEAFF
NA	TRBV7-2	TRBJ1-3	NA	TGTGCCAGCAGCTTAGTATTCTTAGGGGAAGGAAACACCATATATTTT	CASSLVFLGEGNTIYF
NA	TRBV28	TRBJ1-1	TRBD1	TGTGCCAGCAGTTTGTACGACAGGGAGCAGGAAGCTTTCTTT	CASSLYDREQEAFF
NA	TRBV19	TRBJ2-7	NA	TGTGCCAGTAGTACCGGCCCCGGGACTCCGATCTACGAGCAGTACTTC	CASSTGPGTPIYEQYF
NA	TRBV30	TRBJ1-1	TRBD1	TGTGCCTGGAGGACAGGGACCACTGAAGCTTTCTTT	CAWRTGTTEAFF
NA	TRBV10-2	TRBJ2-7	NA	TGCGCCAGCAGGTCCGGGATACAGAGCTCCTACGAGCAGTACTTC	CASRSGIQSSYEQYF
NA	TRBV11-2	TRBJ2-7	TRBD2	TGTGCCAGCAGCTTTGTTCTGGAGTTAAGACTAGCGGGAGAGTATGAGCAGTACTTC	CASSFVLELRLAGEYEQYF
once	TRBV7-9	TRBJ2-5	NA	TGTGCCAGCAGCTTAGACCAGGCCCAAGAGACCCAGTACTTC	CASSLDQAQETQYF
NA	TRBV5-1	TRBJ1-5	TRBD1	TGCGCCAGCAGCATCCAGGGGGAACAGCCCCAGCATTTT	CASSIQGEQPQHF
few	TRBV7-9	TRBJ1-4	NA	TGTGCCAGCAGCCCGGGGGGCCAGTTTAATGAAAAACTGTTTTTT	CASSPGGQFNEKLFF
NA	TRBV19	TRBJ1-5	TRBD1	TGTGCCAGTAGTCCAGGGGGCCAGCCCCAGCATTTT	CASSPGGQPQHF
NA	TRBV2	TRBJ2-3	NA	TGTGCCATCCTCGAGGGTGACTCCTACACAGATACGCAGTATTTT	CAILEGDSYTDTQYF